This paragraph covers one T cell receptor beta chain sequence. This clonotype was seen a single time. The clone's antigen remains unknown. One base away lies a much larger clone, so this may be a sequencing read error. These data belong to a study of T-cell reconstitution after alpha-beta-depleted transplantation in children (dated by TCRdb to about 2016). About the investigation overall: T-cell immune reconstitution after TCRalphabeta/CD19-depleted allogeneic hematopoietic cell transplantation in children was quantitatively tracked in the study by means of TCR repertoire profiling.

Summary of the overall study and its limitations: The frequencies of hyperexpanded clones fell over the following months, and after one year, T-cell counts and TCRbeta diversity were mostly attributed to newly produced T cells. In some patients, the high TCRbeta diversity seen at day 60 was put down to recipient T cells and intrathymic progenitors that had survived conditioning. Apparently early alphabetaT-cell count recovery about two months after transplant reportedly relied on only several hundred rapidly expanded clones derived from non-depleted graft cells.

Libraries were prepared through PCR. This sample was sequenced with an Illumina HiSeq 2500. To normalize quantification of the TCRbeta repertoire, the TCR libraries were built with molecular barcoding that relied on unique molecular identifiers. In TCRdb, the public reads were trimmed at Q25 with fastp and aligned with MiXCR, with productive beta chains retained. Records with the same CDR3 protein are collapsed into one entry carrying the most frequent genes and DNA. This sample is represented by 400,000 to 450,000 distinct CDR3 sequences; over 40% of them were singletons. The ten largest clones represent under 35% of the sample. The CDR3 covers 15 residues, taking in both the cysteine and the phenylalanine. The only DNA kept is the CDR3, 45 bases in frame from the first base. CDR1 and CDR2, looked up from the germline V gene (reference sequence), are DFQATT and SNEGSKA. V is clipped by 3 bases and J by 6 bases, and the sequence between their germline boundaries is 18 bases long.

The treatment or condition label, read with the paper, signifies: allogeneic hematopoietic cell transplantation with graft depleted of TCRalphabeta T cells and CD19 B cells. The children who served as transplant recipients had been given grafts of TCRalphabeta/CD19-depleted allogeneic hematopoietic cells. The source is a girl aged 2 to 10 with aplastic anemia, due to receive a stem cell transplant. The sample consisted of PBMCs, taken before TCRalphabeta/CD19-depleted stem cell transplant. The receptor chain draws on TRBV20-1 and TRBJ1-5, with the D gene call left open. The CDR3 in this case is CSASEFRGNGQPQHF. The bases read TGCAGTGCTAGCGAGTTCCGGGGTAATGGTCAGCCCCAGCATTTT.